The clone carrying this T cell receptor beta chain showed up just once. Antigen unknown. The data stem from a study of early stage breast cancer tumors. Looking at the study overall: Most invasive tumors, about 75% of the 16, were ER+/PR+/HER2-. Whole-study findings and limits: Unsorted bulk genomic DNA sequencing lacked pairing and functional marker data. Blood repertoires resembled normal breast more than tumor.

The CDR3 runs to 16 residues. Each tumor contributed about 17-55 mg of diced tissue. TCRdb keeps only in-frame clones here, not all; method: immunoSEQ multiplex PCR. The sample shows approximately 10,000 clones, about two thirds of them seen only once. The source of this sequence is a person aged 40 to 49 with breast cancer. This chain joins TRBV21-1 and TRBJ2-3; the table assigns TRBD2, which was not confirmed against the DNA. TRBV21-1 is a listed pseudogene. The material sequenced was breast tumor tissue. This CDR3 reads CASSVFPGDRTDTQYF. The CDR3 DNA reads TGTGCCAGCAGCGTGTTCCCGGGGGATCGAACAGATACGCAGTATTTT.